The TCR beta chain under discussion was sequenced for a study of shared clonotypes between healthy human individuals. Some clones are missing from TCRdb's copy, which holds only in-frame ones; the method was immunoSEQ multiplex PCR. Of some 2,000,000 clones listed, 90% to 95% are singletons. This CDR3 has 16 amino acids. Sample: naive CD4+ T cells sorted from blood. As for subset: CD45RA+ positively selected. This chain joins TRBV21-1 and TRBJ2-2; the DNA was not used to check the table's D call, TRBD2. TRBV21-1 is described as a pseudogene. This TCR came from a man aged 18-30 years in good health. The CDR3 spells CASSKAGGSGTGELFF. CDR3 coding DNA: TGTGCCAGCAGCAAAGCTGGAGGTAGCGGCACCGGGGAGCTGTTTTTT.